A selection of T cell receptor beta chains follows, all from one sample in a study of control samples from healthy donors and cancer patients. Assay: immunoSEQ multiplex PCR; the TCRdb copy retains only in-frame clones and omits some. Of fewer than 200,000 clones in the sample, just under 95% were seen once. Sequencing was done on a sample of blood. All receptors derive from a man between 18 and 29 years old in good health. The CDR3 runs from the conserved cysteine through the conserved F or W. D genes are given only for firm matches. Not all rows give a size; the values are once, few, many and, for expanded clones, a class.

j_gene: TRBJ2-7
d_gene: TRBD2
v_gene: TRBV4-1
abundance: -
CDR3nt: TGCGCCAGCAGCCAAGATCCAAGCGGGGGGGCTGGAGAGCAGTACTTC
CDR3aa: CASSQDPSGGAGEQYF

j_gene: TRBJ2-7
d_gene: TRBD2
v_gene: TRBV2
abundance: -
CDR3nt: TGTGCCAGCAGCCTGACTAGCGGGGCGTACGAGCAGTACTTC
CDR3aa: CASSLTSGAYEQYF

j_gene: TRBJ1-3
d_gene: TRBD1
v_gene: TRBV3-1/TRBV3-2
abundance: -
CDR3nt: TGTGCCAGCAGCTCGGGACAGGGGGACACCATATATTTT
CDR3aa: CASSSGQGDTIYF

j_gene: TRBJ2-1
d_gene: TRBD2
v_gene: TRBV12-5
abundance: -
CDR3nt: TGTGCTAGTGGTTTGAGACCGGGACTAGGGTTTTACAATGAGCAGTTCTTC
CDR3aa: CASGLRPGLGFYNEQFF

j_gene: TRBJ2-3
d_gene: TRBD2
v_gene: TRBV2
abundance: -
CDR3nt: TGTGCCAGCAGTTCATCTCCCGGGGGGAGCACAGATACGCAGTATTTT
CDR3aa: CASSSSPGGSTDTQYF

j_gene: TRBJ1-3
d_gene: -
v_gene: TRBV12-5
abundance: -
CDR3nt: TGTGCTAGTGGTTTGACCTACCCGCCGGGACGGGGCCGGGGCACCATATATTTT
CDR3aa: CASGLTYPPGRGRGTIYF

j_gene: TRBJ2-1
d_gene: TRBD1
v_gene: TRBV6-2/TRBV6-3
abundance: -
CDR3nt: TGTGCCAGCAGTTACTCAGGGGGCCAATTTAATGAGCAGTTCTTC
CDR3aa: CASSYSGGQFNEQFF

j_gene: TRBJ1-5
d_gene: -
v_gene: TRBV30
abundance: once
CDR3nt: TGTGCCTGGAGTACAACAGGGAATCAGCCCCAGCATTTT
CDR3aa: CAWSTTGNQPQHF

j_gene: TRBJ1-5
d_gene: -
v_gene: TRBV5-4
abundance: -
CDR3nt: TGTGCCAGCAGCCTACCGGACAGAACCTCGTATAGCAATCAGCCCCAGCATTTT
CDR3aa: CASSLPDRTSYSNQPQHF

j_gene: TRBJ1-6
d_gene: TRBD1
v_gene: TRBV19
abundance: -
CDR3nt: TGTGCCAGTAGCGCGGGAAAAGTGGCAGGGGGTTCACCCCTCCACTTT
CDR3aa: CASSAGKVAGGSPLHF

j_gene: TRBJ2-1
d_gene: TRBD1
v_gene: TRBV5-1
abundance: -
CDR3nt: TGCGCCAGCAGCTTGGGGAGACAGGGGGCTCTTTGGAATGAGCAGTTCTTC
CDR3aa: CASSLGRQGALWNEQFF

j_gene: TRBJ2-6
d_gene: -
v_gene: TRBV19
abundance: -
CDR3nt: TGTGCCAGTAGTCCCGGGGGTTATAACTCTGGGGCCAACGTCCTGACTTTC
CDR3aa: CASSPGGYNSGANVLTF

j_gene: TRBJ2-1
d_gene: TRBD2
v_gene: TRBV7-2
abundance: -
CDR3nt: TGTGCCAGCAGCACGCCTAGCGGGGGGGCCTACAATGAGCAGTTCTTC
CDR3aa: CASSTPSGGAYNEQFF

j_gene: TRBJ2-5
d_gene: TRBD2
v_gene: TRBV30
abundance: -
CDR3nt: TGTGCCTGGAGCGTGGGGGGGTACCAAGAGACCCAGTACTTC
CDR3aa: CAWSVGGYQETQYF

j_gene: TRBJ1-1
d_gene: TRBD1
v_gene: TRBV9
abundance: -
CDR3nt: TGTGCCAGCAGCGTAGCGAACAGGGGGCCGGACACTGAAGCTTTCTTT
CDR3aa: CASSVANRGPDTEAFF